This record concerns one T cell receptor beta chain sequence. The data originate from a study of shared clonotypes between healthy human individuals. Donors, healthy HIV-negative adults, lacked recent acute infections or vaccinations. Every donor, a Caucasian adult, lived in Nashville, Tennessee. With unsorted samples, genomic DNA was obtained from approximately 96 million PBMCs. Method: immunoSEQ multiplex PCR; TCRdb's copy keeps in-frame clones and lacks some. Of more than 450,000 clones in the sample, more than 65% were seen once. The CDR3 is 16 amino acids. The germline V gene encodes CDR1 LNHNV and CDR2 YYDKDF (reference sequence). Trimming removed 1 base from V and 0 bases from J, with 10 bases in between.

The sample consisted of PBMCs. This clonotype was sampled from a woman in her thirties or forties in good health. Some clones in this sample may be carry-over from other donors' samples. The chain joins TRBV15 to TRBJ2-1; D is unclear. This chain's CDR3 is CATSRGMDPSYNEQFF. The CDR3 nucleotides read TGTGCCACCAGCAGAGGCATGGACCCCTCCTACAATGAGCAGTTCTTC.